This T cell receptor (beta chain) was retrieved from a study of T cell clones after liver transplantation. As for the study in general: Standard immunosuppression, with no induction, continued until 12-24 months after transplant. Patients counted as tolerant after at least one year off all immunosuppression, enzymes not exceeding twice normal. Whole-study results and caveats: Graft donor-reactive T cells may have migrated into the graft rather than being deleted.

On this clone: Its antigen is unidentified.

The CDR3 contains 11 residues. CDR1 is SGHRS and CDR2 is YFSETQ in the germline V gene. Trimming stripped 5 bases from V and 3 bases from J, with 5 bases between. Here immunoSEQ multiplex PCR was the method, and the copy in TCRdb shows in-frame clones only, minus some. Of about 120,000 clones listed, approximately 90% are singletons. The sequencing used CD4+ T cells from blood, collected 12 months after liver transplant. This clonotype was obtained from a human patient who received a liver transplant. Part of the T cells may come from the graft donor. The chain links TRBV5-1 to TRBJ1-1; D not certain. CDR3 protein: CASSGYTEAFF. As DNA, the CDR3 is TGCGCCAGCAGTGGGTACACTGAAGCTTTCTTT.